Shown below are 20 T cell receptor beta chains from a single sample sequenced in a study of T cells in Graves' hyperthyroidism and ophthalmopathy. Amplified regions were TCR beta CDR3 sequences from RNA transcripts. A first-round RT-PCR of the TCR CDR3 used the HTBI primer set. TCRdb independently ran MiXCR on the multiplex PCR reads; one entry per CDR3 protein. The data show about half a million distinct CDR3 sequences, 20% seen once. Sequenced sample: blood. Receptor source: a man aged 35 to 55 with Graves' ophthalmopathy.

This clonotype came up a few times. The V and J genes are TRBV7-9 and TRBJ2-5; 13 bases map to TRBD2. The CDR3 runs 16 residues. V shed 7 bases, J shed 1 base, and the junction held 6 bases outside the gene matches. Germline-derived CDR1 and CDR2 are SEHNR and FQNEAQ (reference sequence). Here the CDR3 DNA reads TGTGCCAGCACCCCCGGGACTAGCGGGGCCCAAGAGACCCAGTACTTC. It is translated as CASTPGTSGAQETQYF. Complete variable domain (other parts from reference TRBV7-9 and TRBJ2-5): DTGVSQNPRHKITKRGQNVTFRCDPISEHNRLYWYRQTLGQGPEFLTYFQNEAQLEKSRLLSDRFSAERPKGSFSTLEIQRTEQGDSAMYLCASTPGTSGAQETQYFGPGTRLLVL.

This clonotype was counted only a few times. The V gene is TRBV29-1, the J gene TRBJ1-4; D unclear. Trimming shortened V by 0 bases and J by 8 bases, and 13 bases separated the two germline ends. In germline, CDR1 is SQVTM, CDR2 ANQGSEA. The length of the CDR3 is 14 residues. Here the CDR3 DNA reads TGCAGCGTTGAAGATCAGACCGCTGGGGAAAAACTGTTTTTT. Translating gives CSVEDQTAGEKLFF.

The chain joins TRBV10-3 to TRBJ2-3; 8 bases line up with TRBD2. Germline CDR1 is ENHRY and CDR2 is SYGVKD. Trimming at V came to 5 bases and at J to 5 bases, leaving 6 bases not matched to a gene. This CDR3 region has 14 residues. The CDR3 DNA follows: TGTGCCATCAGTCCCAGCGGGAGAAAAGATACGCAGTATTTT. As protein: CAISPSGRKDTQYF.

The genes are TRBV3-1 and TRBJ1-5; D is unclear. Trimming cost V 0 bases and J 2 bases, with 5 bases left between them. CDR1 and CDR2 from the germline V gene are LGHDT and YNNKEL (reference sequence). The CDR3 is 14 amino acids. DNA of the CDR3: TGTGCCAGCAGCCAAGACCTTCGCAATCAGCCCCAGCATTTT. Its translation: CASSQDLRNQPQHF.

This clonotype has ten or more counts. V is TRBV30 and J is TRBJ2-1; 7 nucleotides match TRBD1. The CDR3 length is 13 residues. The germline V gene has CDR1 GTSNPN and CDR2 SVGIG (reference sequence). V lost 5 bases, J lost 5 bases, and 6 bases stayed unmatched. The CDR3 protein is CAWLDRADNEQFF. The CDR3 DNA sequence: TGTGCCTGGCTCGACAGGGCGGACAATGAGCAGTTCTTC.

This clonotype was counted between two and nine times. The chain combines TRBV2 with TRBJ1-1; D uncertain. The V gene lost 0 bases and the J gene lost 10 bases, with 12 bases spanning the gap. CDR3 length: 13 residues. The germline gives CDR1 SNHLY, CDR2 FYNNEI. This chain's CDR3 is CASSEADGVLAFF. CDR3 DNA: TGTGCCAGCAGTGAAGCAGACGGAGTTTTAGCTTTCTTT.

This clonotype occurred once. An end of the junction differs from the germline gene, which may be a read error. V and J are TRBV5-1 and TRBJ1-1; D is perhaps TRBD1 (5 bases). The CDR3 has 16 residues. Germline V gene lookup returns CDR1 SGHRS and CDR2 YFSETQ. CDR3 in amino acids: CASSGGRSGMNTEALF. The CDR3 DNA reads TGCGCCAGCAGCGGGGGTAGAAGCGGGATGAACACTGAAGCTCTCTTT.

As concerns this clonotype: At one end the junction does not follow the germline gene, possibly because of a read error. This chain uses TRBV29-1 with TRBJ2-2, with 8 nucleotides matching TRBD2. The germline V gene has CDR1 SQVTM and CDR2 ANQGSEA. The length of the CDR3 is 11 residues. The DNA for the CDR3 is TGCAGCGTTGGTGATCGGGGGGGGCTGTTTTTT. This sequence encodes CSVGDRGGLFF.

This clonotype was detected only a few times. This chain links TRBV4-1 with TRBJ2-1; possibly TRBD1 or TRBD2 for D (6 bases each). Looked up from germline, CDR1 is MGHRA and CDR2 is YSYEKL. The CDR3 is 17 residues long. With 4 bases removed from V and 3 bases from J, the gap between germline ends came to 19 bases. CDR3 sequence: CASSRIRGGTIYNEQFF. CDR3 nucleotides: TGCGCCAGCAGCCGGATAAGAGGGGGGACAATCTACAATGAGCAGTTCTTC.

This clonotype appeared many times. The DNA of the CDR3 is TGTGCCAGCAGCTTAATTGGACAGGGGGCAAGAGATACGCAGTATTTT. Translated: CASSLIGQGARDTQYF. This chain uses TRBV7-3 with TRBJ2-3; 11 bases agree with TRBD1. With 1 base clipped from V and 5 bases from J, the junction kept 5 bases outside the gene matches. CDR1 SGHTA and CDR2 FQGTGA come from the germline V gene. The CDR3 is 16 amino acids.

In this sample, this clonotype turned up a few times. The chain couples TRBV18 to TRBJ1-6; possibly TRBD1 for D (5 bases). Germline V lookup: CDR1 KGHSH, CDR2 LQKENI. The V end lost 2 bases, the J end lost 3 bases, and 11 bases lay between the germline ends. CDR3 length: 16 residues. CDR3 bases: TGTGCCAGCTCACCAAGCGACAGCAACTATAATTCACCCCTCCACTTT. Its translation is CASSPSDSNYNSPLHF.

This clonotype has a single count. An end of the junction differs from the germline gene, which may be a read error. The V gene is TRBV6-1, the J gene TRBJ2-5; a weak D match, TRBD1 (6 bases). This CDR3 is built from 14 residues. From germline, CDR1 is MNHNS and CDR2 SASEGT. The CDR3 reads CASSDRSWREAQYF. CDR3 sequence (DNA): TGTGCCAGCAGCGACAGGTCCTGGAGAGAGGCCCAGTACTTC.

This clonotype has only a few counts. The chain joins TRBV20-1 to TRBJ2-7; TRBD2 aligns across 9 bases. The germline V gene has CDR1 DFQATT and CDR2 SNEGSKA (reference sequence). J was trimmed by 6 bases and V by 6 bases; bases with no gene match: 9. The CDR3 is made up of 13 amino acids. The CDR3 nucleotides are TGCAGTGCGATCAGGACTAGCGATGCCGAGCAGTACTTC. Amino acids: CSAIRTSDAEQYF.

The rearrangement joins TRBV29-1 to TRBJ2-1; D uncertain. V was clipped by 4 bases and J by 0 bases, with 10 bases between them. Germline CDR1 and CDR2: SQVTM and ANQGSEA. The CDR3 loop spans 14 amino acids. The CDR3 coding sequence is TGCAGCGTTGGTTCTGCGAGCTCCTACAATGAGCAGTTCTTC. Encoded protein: CSVGSASSYNEQFF.

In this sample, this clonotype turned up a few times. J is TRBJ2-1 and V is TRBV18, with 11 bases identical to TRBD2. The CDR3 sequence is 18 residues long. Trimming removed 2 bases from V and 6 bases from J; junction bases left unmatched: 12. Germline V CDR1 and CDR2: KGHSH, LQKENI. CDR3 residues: CASSPSLAGGRFSNEQFF. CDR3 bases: TGTGCCAGCTCACCATCCCTAGCGGGGGGACGGTTTTCCAATGAGCAGTTCTTC. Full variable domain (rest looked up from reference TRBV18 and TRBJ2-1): NAGVMQNPRHLVRRRGQEARLRCSPMKGHSHVYWYRQLPEEGLKFMVYLQKENIIDESGMPKERFSAEFPKEGPSILRIQQVVRGDSAAYFCASSPSLAGGRFSNEQFFGPGTRLTVL.

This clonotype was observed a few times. CDR3 in amino acids: CSARAVRAEQFF. CDR3 DNA: TGCAGTGCTAGAGCTGTTCGGGCTGAGCAGTTCTTC. The chain uses TRBV20-1 and TRBJ2-1; D is unclear. CDR1 is DFQATT and CDR2 is SNEGSKA in the germline V gene (reference sequence). Trimming removed 1 base at V and 9 bases at J, with 10 bases between. This CDR3 has 12 amino acids.

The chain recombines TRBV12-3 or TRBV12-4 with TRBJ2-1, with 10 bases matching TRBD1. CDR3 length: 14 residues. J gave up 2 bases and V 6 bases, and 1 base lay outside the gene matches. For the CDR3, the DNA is TGTGCCAGCAGGGGGACAGGGGCCTACAATGAGCAGTTCTTC. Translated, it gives CASRGTGAYNEQFF.

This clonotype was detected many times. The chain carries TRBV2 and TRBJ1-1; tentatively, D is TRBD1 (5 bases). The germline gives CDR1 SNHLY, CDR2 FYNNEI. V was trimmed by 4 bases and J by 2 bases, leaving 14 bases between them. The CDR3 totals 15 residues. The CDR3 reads CASSGQGLGNTEAFF. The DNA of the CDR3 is TGTGCCAGCAGTGGGCAGGGATTAGGAAACACTGAAGCTTTCTTT.

CDR3 sequence (DNA): TGTGCCAGCAGAGGAATATCAGTTCTAGTGGGACACACTATTTCCTACGAGCAGTACTTC. This translates into CASRGISVLVGHTISYEQYF. The chain joins TRBV2 to TRBJ2-7; the D gene is possibly TRBD1 (6 bases). CDR3 length: 20 residues. The ends were cut back, 6 bases at V and 1 base at J, with 31 bases in the middle. CDR1 is SNHLY and CDR2 is FYNNEI in the germline V gene. Using reference TRBV2 and TRBJ2-7 for the parts outside the CDR3, the full variable domain is EPEVTQTPSHQVTQMGQEVILRCVPISNHLYFYWYRQILGQKVEFLVSFYNNEISEKSEIFDDQFSVERPDGSNFTLKIRSTKLEDSAMYFCASRGISVLVGHTISYEQYFGPGTRLTVT.

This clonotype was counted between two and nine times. The DNA of the CDR3 is TGTGCCAGCAGTTCCCCCCCCCGCGGGTCAGATACGCAGTATTTT. It translates to CASSSPPRGSDTQYF. The chain has TRBV12-3 or TRBV12-4 and TRBJ2-3; D is possibly TRBD2 (5 bases). V was trimmed by 4 bases and J by 4 bases, leaving 15 bases between them. CDR3 size: 15 residues.